The rows below give T cell receptor beta chains drawn from one sample of a study of blood T cell repertoires in COVID-19. The data were produced by immunoSEQ multiplex PCR, yet TCRdb's version contains in-frame clones alone and is incomplete. The sample lists about 150,000 clones, 87% occurring once. Input material: peripheral blood. These receptors came from a woman aged 55-69 years with active or convalescent COVID-19. The CDR3 runs from the conserved cysteine through the conserved F or W. The order of the fields is J gene, D gene, V gene, clone size, CDR3 DNA, CDR3 protein. D genes are given only for firm matches. Only part of the rows carry a size: once, few, many, or a class if the clone is expanded.

j_gene: TRBJ2-5; d_gene: TRBD1; v_gene: TRBV14; abundance: few; CDR3nt: TGTGCCAGCAGCCTTACCACAGGGGTTGGGCAGACCCAGTACTTC; CDR3aa: CASSLTTGVGQTQYF
j_gene: TRBJ1-2; d_gene: .; v_gene: TRBV6-5; abundance: .; CDR3nt: TGTGCCAGCAGAGTCCCTGGACAGATCTATGGCTACACCTTC; CDR3aa: CASRVPGQIYGYTF
j_gene: TRBJ2-1; d_gene: TRBD1; v_gene: TRBV27; abundance: .; CDR3nt: TGTGCCAGCAGTAAACAGGGGACCTACAATGAGCAGTTCTTC; CDR3aa: CASSKQGTYNEQFF
j_gene: TRBJ1-1; d_gene: .; v_gene: TRBV6-5; abundance: .; CDR3nt: TGTGCCAGCAGCTTAGGAGGCAAAGCTTTCTTT; CDR3aa: CASSLGGKAFF
j_gene: TRBJ2-2; d_gene: .; v_gene: TRBV12-2; abundance: .; CDR3nt: TGTGCAAGTCGCTTAGTCGAGGGAGGTACCGGGGAGCTGTTTTTT; CDR3aa: CASRLVEGGTGELFF
j_gene: TRBJ2-3; d_gene: TRBD2; v_gene: TRBV6-2/TRBV6-3; abundance: .; CDR3nt: TGTGCCAGCAGTTCCCGATTCGGCGGGGGACCAGATACGCAGTATTTT; CDR3aa: CASSSRFGGGPDTQYF
j_gene: TRBJ1-3; d_gene: .; v_gene: TRBV6-6; abundance: .; CDR3nt: TGTGCCTCCTCGGACAGTCCCCTCTCTGGAAACACCATATATTTT; CDR3aa: CASSDSPLSGNTIYF
j_gene: TRBJ2-3; d_gene: .; v_gene: TRBV5-4; abundance: .; CDR3nt: TGTGCCAGCAGCTTGGGTGACAGCCTCACAGATACGCAGTATTTT; CDR3aa: CASSLGDSLTDTQYF
j_gene: TRBJ2-5; d_gene: .; v_gene: TRBV3-1/TRBV3-2; abundance: .; CDR3nt: TGTGCCAGCAGCCATCTAGCTGAGACCCAGTACTTC; CDR3aa: CASSHLAETQYF
j_gene: TRBJ2-1; d_gene: TRBD2; v_gene: TRBV18; abundance: .; CDR3nt: TGTGCCAGCTCACCCACCGGCCTAGCGGCGGATGAGCAGTTCTTC; CDR3aa: CASSPTGLAADEQFF
j_gene: TRBJ2-7; d_gene: .; v_gene: TRBV2; abundance: few; CDR3nt: TGTGCCAGCAGTGTTAACAGGGACTCCTACGAGCAGTACTTC; CDR3aa: CASSVNRDSYEQYF
j_gene: TRBJ2-3; d_gene: .; v_gene: TRBV19; abundance: once; CDR3nt: TGTGCCAGTAGTATTGCGGATACGCAGTATTTT; CDR3aa: CASSIADTQYF
j_gene: TRBJ2-6; d_gene: .; v_gene: TRBV5-1; abundance: once; CDR3nt: TGCGCCAGCAGCCTCCAGGTGACCTACCGGGGGGCCAACGTCCTGACTTTC; CDR3aa: CASSLQVTYRGANVLTF
j_gene: TRBJ2-3; d_gene: TRBD1; v_gene: TRBV19; abundance: .; CDR3nt: TGTGCCACCCGCGGGACAGGGCGGGATACGCAGTATTTT; CDR3aa: CATRGTGRDTQYF
j_gene: TRBJ2-7; d_gene: TRBD1; v_gene: TRBV7-2; abundance: .; CDR3nt: TGTGCCAGCAGCCCGGGGACAGGGGACGAGCAGTACTTC; CDR3aa: CASSPGTGDEQYF
j_gene: TRBJ1-1; d_gene: TRBD1; v_gene: TRBV29-1; abundance: .; CDR3nt: TGCAGCGTCAACGGCCCTCTTACAGGGGTTGCTTTCTTT; CDR3aa: CSVNGPLTGVAFF
j_gene: TRBJ1-1; d_gene: TRBD1; v_gene: TRBV6-6; abundance: .; CDR3nt: TGTGCCAGCAGTCGGACAGGGCCTGAAGCTTTCTTT; CDR3aa: CASSRTGPEAFF
j_gene: TRBJ1-1; d_gene: .; v_gene: TRBV7-9; abundance: .; CDR3nt: TGTGCCAGCAGTCAGTTGAACACTGAAGCTTTCTTT; CDR3aa: CASSQLNTEAFF
j_gene: TRBJ2-1; d_gene: .; v_gene: TRBV10-3; abundance: .; CDR3nt: TGTGCCATCGGAGGGACCCCTTACAATGAGCAGTTCTTC; CDR3aa: CAIGGTPYNEQFF
j_gene: TRBJ1-4; d_gene: TRBD1; v_gene: TRBV5-1; abundance: .; CDR3nt: TGCGCCAGCGGCAGGGGGGTAACTAATGAAAAACTGTTTTTT; CDR3aa: CASGRGVTNEKLFF
j_gene: TRBJ2-2; d_gene: .; v_gene: TRBV5-1; abundance: .; CDR3nt: TGCGCCAGCAGCTTGGAAGGGGGCACCGGGGAGCTGTTTTTT; CDR3aa: CASSLEGGTGELFF
j_gene: TRBJ1-6; d_gene: .; v_gene: TRBV30; abundance: .; CDR3nt: TGTGCCTGGAGTTTGCAGGGATATTCACCCCTCCACTTT; CDR3aa: CAWSLQGYSPLHF
j_gene: TRBJ2-5; d_gene: TRBD2; v_gene: TRBV19; abundance: few; CDR3nt: TGTGCCAGTAGTCAGCGGGGGAAGGAGACCCAGTACTTC; CDR3aa: CASSQRGKETQYF
j_gene: TRBJ2-1; d_gene: TRBD2; v_gene: TRBV18; abundance: .; CDR3nt: TGTGCCAGCTCACAGGCGGGGGGTTACAATGAGCAGTTCTTC; CDR3aa: CASSQAGGYNEQFF
j_gene: TRBJ1-2; d_gene: .; v_gene: TRBV12-3/TRBV12-4; abundance: .; CDR3nt: TGTGCCAGCAGTCACGGACAGAACTATGGCTACACCTTC; CDR3aa: CASSHGQNYGYTF
j_gene: TRBJ2-7; d_gene: TRBD2; v_gene: TRBV12-5; abundance: .; CDR3nt: TGTGCTAGTGGTTTGGAAAGGGGTTTTGGCGGGGGGATCTACGAGCAGTACTTC; CDR3aa: CASGLERGFGGGIYEQYF
j_gene: TRBJ1-1; d_gene: .; v_gene: TRBV29-1; abundance: once; CDR3nt: TGCAGCGTTGCTCGACAGCAGAACACTGAAGCTTTCTTT; CDR3aa: CSVARQQNTEAFF
j_gene: TRBJ2-7; d_gene: .; v_gene: TRBV7-2; abundance: .; CDR3nt: TGTGCCAGCAGGACACAGGGAGTTGACGAGCAGTACTTC; CDR3aa: CASRTQGVDEQYF
j_gene: TRBJ1-1; d_gene: .; v_gene: TRBV6-5; abundance: .; CDR3nt: TGTGCCAGCCGGGCAGGGCTAGAAGCTTTCTTT; CDR3aa: CASRAGLEAFF
j_gene: TRBJ1-1; d_gene: .; v_gene: TRBV11-2; abundance: .; CDR3nt: TGTGCCAGCAATTTGGTTAGGGGCACTGAAGCTTTCTTT; CDR3aa: CASNLVRGTEAFF